This entry lists 13 T cell receptor beta chains sequenced from one sample in a study of T-cell memory formation after mild COVID-19. Each CDR3 protein is one row after TCRdb ran MiXCR on the 5' RACE reads. The table lists hundreds of thousands of distinct CDR3 sequences, about an eighth of them singletons, with about 20% in the top ten. The sample taken for sequencing was PBMCs or a T cell subset sorted from them (not recorded which). The source is a man aged 18 to 35 who had mild COVID-19 (a few samples of this study predate the infection). Cell type and time point are not known.

The chain links TRBV10-3 to TRBJ2-3; D remains ambiguous. With 5 bases removed from V and 2 bases from J, the gap between germline ends came to 5 bases. Germline V gene lookup returns CDR1 ENHRY and CDR2 SYGVKD. The CDR3 is 12 amino acids. CDR3 in amino acids: CAISFDTDTQYF. CDR3 DNA: TGTGCCATCAGTTTTGACACAGATACGCAGTATTTT.

In this sample, this clonotype turned up a few times. The V and J genes are TRBV6-6 and TRBJ1-1, with D possibly matching TRBD1 (5 bases). Germline CDR1 reads MNHNY; CDR2 reads SVGAGI (reference sequence). V was pared by 0 bases and J by 7 bases, with 12 bases between. The CDR3 length is 14 residues. This chain's CDR3 is CASSYSEGAGEAFF. CDR3 in DNA: TGTGCCAGCAGTTACTCAGAAGGGGCAGGTGAAGCTTTCTTT.

This clonotype qualifies as large. This chain links TRBV7-2 with TRBJ1-1, with D unresolved. The CDR3 spans 10 residues. Germline V CDR1 and CDR2: SGHTA, FQGNSA. V lost 8 bases, J lost 11 bases, and 12 bases lay in between. CDR3 in amino acids: CASGRLGAFF. For the CDR3, the DNA is TGTGCCAGCGGGCGGTTGGGGGCTTTCTTT.

This clonotype occurred many times. CDR3: CASSHAAGGTTDTQYF. In nucleotides, the CDR3 is TGTGCCAGCAGCCACGCAGCGGGGGGGACCACAGATACGCAGTATTTT. The V and J genes are TRBV11-2 and TRBJ2-3; 10 nucleotides line up with TRBD2. Trimming cost V 5 bases and J 2 bases; bases outside gene matches: 7. The CDR3 length is 16 residues. Per the germline V gene, CDR1 is SGHAT and CDR2 is FQNNGV.

This clonotype was detected a few times. J is TRBJ1-2 and V is TRBV2; D call uncertain. The germline V gene encodes CDR1 SNHLY and CDR2 FYNNEI. The CDR3 sequence is 15 residues long. V dropped 6 bases and J dropped 7 bases, with 21 bases sitting between them. The CDR3 nucleotides are TGTGCCAGCAGCCCCAAAACATATCATTCCCTTGGCTACACCTTC. This encodes CASSPKTYHSLGYTF.

V gene TRBV5-1 combines with J gene TRBJ1-6, with 7 bases aligning to TRBD1. Germline CDR1 is SGHRS and CDR2 is YFSETQ. This CDR3 is 14 amino acids long. The junction had 1 base not matched to a gene; V was cut back by 3 bases and J by 4 bases. The CDR3 spells CASSWTGYNSPLHF. In nucleotides, the CDR3 is TGCGCCAGCAGCTGGACAGGTTATAATTCACCCCTCCACTTT.

The CDR3 sequence is CASSQDRRLGPTLAKLFF. The CDR3 region has the DNA TGTGCCAGCAGCCAAGACCGGCGGCTGGGGCCCACCCTAGCAAAACTGTTTTTT. The V call is TRBV4-2, the J call TRBJ1-4, with D perhaps TRBD1 (5 bases). Trimming stripped 0 bases from V and 10 bases from J, with 24 bases between. The CDR3 is 18 amino acids. CDR1 and CDR2 (germline): LGHNA, YNFKEQ.

The sample holds a few counts of this clonotype. CDR3: CASKLRSSGNTIYF. CDR3 DNA: TGTGCCAGCAAACTTCGGTCCTCTGGAAACACCATATATTTT. J is TRBJ1-3 and V is TRBV12-3 or TRBV12-4; D is uncertain. The CDR3 length is 14 residues. Deletions cut 7 bases from V and 0 bases from J, with 10 bases between.

The rearrangement links TRBV6-5 to TRBJ1-5, with TRBD1 matching over 7 bases. The CDR3 is 13 residues long. With 8 bases clipped from V and 3 bases from J, the junction kept 4 bases outside the gene matches. The germline gives CDR1 MNHEY, CDR2 SVGAGI. For the CDR3, the DNA is TGTGCCAGCGGACAGGTACACAATCAGCCCCAGCATTTT. As protein: CASGQVHNQPQHF.

The table lists this clonotype with many counts. This chain connects TRBV4-2 to TRBJ2-5, with 8 bases lining up with TRBD1. Germline V gene data show CDR1 as LGHNA and CDR2 as YNFKEQ. The junction had 5 bases not matched to a gene; V was cut back by 0 bases and J by 2 bases. The CDR3 is 16 amino acids. The CDR3 DNA reads as TGTGCCAGCAGCCAAGATGGACAGGGCGGACAAGAGACCCAGTACTTC. Its translation: CASSQDGQGGQETQYF.

This clonotype has only a few counts. The chain couples TRBV20-1 to TRBJ2-5; perhaps TRBD1 as D (6 bases). In germline, CDR1 is DFQATT, CDR2 SNEGSKA (reference sequence). The CDR3 length is 16 residues. With 0 bases removed from V and 6 bases from J, the gap between germline ends came to 20 bases. As DNA, the CDR3 is TGCAGTGCTAGAGAACTCCTCAGGGGTTGGGTAAAGACCCAGTACTTC. This translates into CSARELLRGWVKTQYF.

The chain uses TRBV9 and TRBJ2-7; D uncertain. This CDR3 spans 13 amino acids. Trimming took 4 bases from V and 2 from J, leaving 10 bases between them. In germline, CDR1 is SGDLS, CDR2 YYNGEE. The CDR3 sequence is CASSNDGPYEQYF. As DNA, the CDR3 is TGTGCCAGCAGCAACGACGGCCCCTACGAGCAGTACTTC.

The chain couples TRBV4-1 to TRBJ2-3; 9 bases are a match to TRBD2. The CDR3 contains 14 residues. V shed 3 bases, J shed 5 bases, and the junction held 3 bases outside the gene matches. Germline V CDR1 and CDR2: MGHRA, YSYEKL. In DNA, the CDR3 is TGCGCCAGCAGCCAGGGCGGGGGGGAAGATACGCAGTATTTT. Translating gives CASSQGGGEDTQYF.